These 9 T cell receptor beta chains share one sample of origin, sequenced in a study of CD8 T cells in ankylosing spondylitis. TCRdb processed the 5' RACE reads anew with MiXCR; each CDR3 protein has one entry. The sample has a few hundred thousand distinct CDR3 sequences; 20% are singletons. Material: blood, either unsorted or a sorted T cell fraction (not recorded which). These receptors were taken from a male donor with ankylosing spondylitis or in good health (not recorded which).

The gene calls are TRBV27 and TRBJ1-2, with D possibly matching TRBD1 (5 bases). The CDR3 totals 16 residues. V lost 0 bases, J lost 1 base, and 12 bases lay in between. Germline CDR1 and CDR2: MNHEY and SMNVEV (reference sequence). The CDR3 nucleotides read TGTGCCAGCAGTTTATCGCCCTCGGGGGTTAACTATGGCTACACCTTC. This sequence encodes CASSLSPSGVNYGYTF.

This clonotype turned up a few times. The chain carries TRBV10-3 and TRBJ2-5, with 9 bases aligning to TRBD1. The germline gives CDR1 ENHRY, CDR2 SYGVKD. The CDR3 is made up of 14 amino acids. The ends lost 6 bases at V and 2 bases at J; junction bases unmatched: 4. The CDR3 region is CAIRQGAGQETQYF. The CDR3 bases are TGTGCCATCAGACAGGGGGCCGGGCAAGAGACCCAGTACTTC.

This clonotype was counted between two and nine times. The chain recombines TRBV5-1 with TRBJ2-7; the D gene is possibly TRBD1 (6 bases). Trimming shortened V by 3 bases and J by 3 bases, and 16 bases separated the two germline ends. From germline, CDR1 is SGHRS and CDR2 YFSETQ. The CDR3 runs to 15 residues. CDR3 sequence (DNA): TGCGCCAGCAGCTGCCGGGACAAGGCGGACTACGAGCAGTACGTC. It translates to CASSCRDKADYEQYV.

The chain joins TRBV3-1 to TRBJ1-1, with a possible D match to TRBD1 (6 bases). Trimming took 2 bases from V and 8 from J, leaving 15 bases between them. Germline loops: CDR1 LGHDT, CDR2 YNNKEL (reference sequence). The length of the CDR3 is 14 residues. DNA of the CDR3: TGTGCCAGCAGCCAAAAGAGACAGGTAGAGGAAGCTTTCTTT. It is translated as CASSQKRQVEEAFF.

This clonotype was counted only a few times. V and J are TRBV28 and TRBJ1-2; D uncertain. V was shortened by 6 bases and J by 4 bases, with 18 bases between the two germline ends. This CDR3 has 15 amino acids. From germline, CDR1 is MDHEN and CDR2 SYDVKM. This CDR3 is CASRSLAGGGYGYTF. The CDR3 DNA follows: TGTGCCAGCAGATCCCTGGCAGGAGGTGGCTATGGCTACACCTTC.

V and J are TRBV6-5 and TRBJ1-3; possible D gene TRBD1, 6 bases. V gave up 1 base and J gave up 4 bases, with 11 bases separating them. Looked up from germline, CDR1 is MNHEY and CDR2 is SVGAGI. There are 15 residues in the CDR3. The CDR3 loop is CASSYFQGPGNTIYF. As DNA, the CDR3 is TGTGCCAGCAGTTACTTTCAGGGGCCGGGAAACACCATATATTTT.

The genes are TRBV6-1 and TRBJ2-7; 9 bases are shared with TRBD1. The junction had 7 bases not matched to a gene; V was cut back by 6 bases and J by 4 bases. Per germline, CDR1 MNHNS and CDR2 SASEGT. CDR3 length: 14 residues. CDR3 sequence: CASSRRQGGYEQYV. The CDR3 DNA reads TGTGCCAGCAGCCGCCGACAGGGGGGATACGAGCAGTACGTC.

J is TRBJ2-6 and V is TRBV5-6; TRBD1 is a possible D gene (5 bases). There are 18 residues in the CDR3. The V gene lost 4 bases and the J gene lost 0 bases, with 17 bases spanning the gap. Germline V lookup: CDR1 SGHDT, CDR2 YYEEEE. CDR3 DNA sequence: TGTGCCAGCAGCCGTACGTTCCAGGGAATCTCTGGGGCCAACGTCCTGACTTTC. It encodes CASSRTFQGISGANVLTF.

This clonotype has a handful of counts. The V and J genes are TRBV30 and TRBJ1-2; 8 positions match TRBD1. The CDR3 runs 12 residues. The germline V gene has CDR1 GTSNPN and CDR2 SVGIG (reference sequence). Trimming at V came to 7 bases and at J to 7 bases, leaving 8 bases not matched to a gene. For the CDR3, the DNA is TGTGCCTTAACCGACAGGGGTTCTGGCTACACCTTC. This translates into CALTDRGSGYTF.